This is a list of T cell receptor beta chains from one sample in a study of T cells expressing NK-cell markers. TCRdb reprocessed the 5' RACE reads and reports one entry per CDR3 protein, with no DNA. Its table lists approximately 380,000 distinct CDR3 sequences. Sequencing was performed on blood T cells: a sorted CD56 or NKG2C T cell subset, CD4+ or CD8+ T cells, or bulk PBMC T cells (not recorded which). All receptors come from a man aged 18-69 years in good health. Each CDR3 is given with its conserved first and last residue. Fields, in order: V gene, CDR3 length, J gene, CDR3 protein.

V gene: TRBV5-5; CDR3 length: 12; J gene: TRBJ2-1; CDR3 protein: CASSPWVGRQFF
V gene: TRBV20-1; CDR3 length: 15; J gene: TRBJ1-2; CDR3 protein: CSAREKITAGVGYTF
V gene: TRBV5-5; CDR3 length: 17; J gene: TRBJ2-1; CDR3 protein: CASSSPTSGGTYNEQFF
V gene: TRBV7-9; CDR3 length: 16; J gene: TRBJ2-3; CDR3 protein: CASSLAQDRYTDTQYF
V gene: TRBV6-1; CDR3 length: 14; J gene: TRBJ2-7; CDR3 protein: CASGGRPLSYEQYF
V gene: TRBV7-9; CDR3 length: 16; J gene: TRBJ2-1; CDR3 protein: CASSTRVPSSYNEQFF
V gene: TRBV29-1; CDR3 length: 14; J gene: TRBJ1-2; CDR3 protein: CSVRLVKTNYGYTF
V gene: TRBV2; CDR3 length: 17; J gene: TRBJ2-1; CDR3 protein: CASSSMRGDRGGNEQFF
V gene: TRBV28; CDR3 length: 16; J gene: TRBJ1-1; CDR3 protein: CASPTITDRTNTEAFF
V gene: TRBV21-1; CDR3 length: 17; J gene: TRBJ1-3; CDR3 protein: CASSKEAGRVAGNTIYF
V gene: TRBV12-3/TRBV12-4; CDR3 length: 11; J gene: TRBJ2-3; CDR3 protein: CASRHSGTQYF
V gene: TRBV6-2/TRBV6-3; CDR3 length: 16; J gene: TRBJ2-2; CDR3 protein: CASSYYRGSNTGELFF
V gene: TRBV24-1; CDR3 length: 17; J gene: TRBJ2-3; CDR3 protein: CATSVLAGAQGTDTQYF
V gene: TRBV6-1; CDR3 length: 14; J gene: TRBJ1-4; CDR3 protein: CASSDTTTNEKLFF
V gene: TRBV7-9; CDR3 length: 14; J gene: TRBJ1-1; CDR3 protein: CASSRGQMNTEAFF
V gene: TRBV15; CDR3 length: 15; J gene: TRBJ1-6; CDR3 protein: CATSRDQGVLWPLHF
V gene: TRBV18; CDR3 length: 13; J gene: TRBJ2-5; CDR3 protein: CASSPPGGETQYF
V gene: TRBV7-8; CDR3 length: 14; J gene: TRBJ2-6; CDR3 protein: CASSWGQGANVLTF
V gene: TRBV2; CDR3 length: 14; J gene: TRBJ1-6; CDR3 protein: CASRATGTATPLHF
V gene: TRBV5-5; CDR3 length: 17; J gene: TRBJ2-3; CDR3 protein: CASSTDGTGYETDTQYF
V gene: TRBV9; CDR3 length: 14; J gene: TRBJ2-1; CDR3 protein: CASSLGTVNNEQFF
V gene: TRBV29-1; CDR3 length: 13; J gene: TRBJ2-5; CDR3 protein: CSVRGQGQETQYF
V gene: TRBV20-1; CDR3 length: 15; J gene: TRBJ2-3; CDR3 protein: CSARELADSTDTQYF
V gene: TRBV4-1; CDR3 length: 16; J gene: TRBJ2-3; CDR3 protein: CASRMLPGGAPNTQYF
V gene: TRBV7-9; CDR3 length: 15; J gene: TRBJ1-2; CDR3 protein: CASSRRTGVNYGYTF
V gene: TRBV19; CDR3 length: 12; J gene: TRBJ1-2; CDR3 protein: CATPALGYGYTF
V gene: TRBV7-2; CDR3 length: 14; J gene: TRBJ2-1; CDR3 protein: CASSLGTSVSEQFF
V gene: TRBV5-1; CDR3 length: 14; J gene: TRBJ2-5; CDR3 protein: CASRRAAGVETQYF